This TCR beta chain came from a study of graft-versus-host responses after intestinal transplantation. Study at large: Following induction with anti-thymocyte globulin, all recipients were given tacrolimus and steroids for two to three years.

The method was immunoSEQ multiplex PCR; TCRdb's version includes in-frame clones alone and lacks a portion of them. Of approximately 15,000 clones listed, about 60% were seen once; the top ten hold roughly 12%. Researchers processed graft tissue to release intraepithelial and lamina propria lymphocytes. The germline V gene encodes CDR1 SGHRS and CDR2 YFSETQ. The CDR3 has 13 residues. V shed 0 bases and J shed 5 bases, with 8 bases lying between them. General study points: Maximum circulating GvH clone levels tracked with early post-transplant HvG decreases. Allografts of patients with graft-donor T cell macrochimerism showed high graft-versus-host to host-versus-graft clone ratios.

Remarks on this clone: Antigen specificity is unknown.

The sequence derives from a human patient who received an intestinal transplant, so some T cells may come from the graft donor. The material was ileum tissue, obtained 524 days after transplant. This chain joins TRBV5-1 and TRBJ1-2; possible D gene TRBD1, 5 bases. Written as DNA, the CDR3 is TGCGCCAGCAGCTTGGAAGGGGTTTATGGCTACACCTTC. Its translation: CASSLEGVYGYTF.